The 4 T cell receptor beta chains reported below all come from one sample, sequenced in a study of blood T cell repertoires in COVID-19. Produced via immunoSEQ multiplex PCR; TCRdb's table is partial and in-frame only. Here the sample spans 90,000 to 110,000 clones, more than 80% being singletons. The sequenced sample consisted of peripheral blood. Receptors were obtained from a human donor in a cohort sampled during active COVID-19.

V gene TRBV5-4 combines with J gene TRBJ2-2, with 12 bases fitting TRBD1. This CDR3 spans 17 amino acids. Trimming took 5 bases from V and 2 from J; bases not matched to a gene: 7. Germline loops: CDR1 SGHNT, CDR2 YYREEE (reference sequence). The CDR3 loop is CASRSGTGGPNTGELFF. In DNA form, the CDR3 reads TGTGCCAGCAGGTCCGGGACAGGGGGCCCTAACACCGGGGAGCTGTTTTTT.

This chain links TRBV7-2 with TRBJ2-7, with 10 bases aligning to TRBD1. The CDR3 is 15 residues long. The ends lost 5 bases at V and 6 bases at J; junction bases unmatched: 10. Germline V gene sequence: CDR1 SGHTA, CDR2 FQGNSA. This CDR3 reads CASSPPTGGLFEQYF. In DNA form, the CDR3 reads TGTGCCAGCAGCCCCCCGACAGGGGGCCTTTTCGAGCAGTACTTC. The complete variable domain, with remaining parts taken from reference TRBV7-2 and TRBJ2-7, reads GAGVSQSPSNKVTEKGKDVELRCDPISGHTALYWYRQSLGQGLEFLIYFQGNSAPDKSGLPSDRFSAERTGGSVSTLTIQRTQQEDSAVYLCASSPPTGGLFEQYFGPGTRLTVT.

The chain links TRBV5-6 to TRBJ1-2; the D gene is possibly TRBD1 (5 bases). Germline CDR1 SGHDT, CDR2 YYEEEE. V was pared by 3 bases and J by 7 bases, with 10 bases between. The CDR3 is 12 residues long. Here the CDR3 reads CASSSRRAGYTF. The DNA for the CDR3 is TGTGCCAGCAGCTCTCGCAGGGCTGGCTACACCTTC.

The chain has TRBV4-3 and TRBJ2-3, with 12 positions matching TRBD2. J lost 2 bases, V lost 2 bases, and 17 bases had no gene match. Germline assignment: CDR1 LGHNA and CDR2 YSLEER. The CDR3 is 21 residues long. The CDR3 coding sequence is TGCGCCAGCAGCCAAACCTTAGGAATCGGGGCTAGCGGGAGGGACACAGATACGCAGTATTTT. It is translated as CASSQTLGIGASGRDTDTQYF.